This TCR beta chain is drawn from a study of blood T cell repertoires in COVID-19. Across the study: Acute-phase and convalescent COVID-19 samples originated in the United States, Italy and Spain.

CDR1 MNHEY and CDR2 SVGAGI come from the germline V gene. Trimming removed 6 bases from V and 0 bases from J; junction bases left unmatched: 5. This CDR3 spans 15 amino acids. Some clones are missing from TCRdb's copy, which holds only in-frame ones; the method was immunoSEQ multiplex PCR. The sample records tens of thousands of clones, over 65% being singletons. This clone has just a few counts. The sample holds other DNA sequences that translate to the same CDR3. This clonotype was obtained from a man in his forties or fifties with active or convalescent COVID-19. The sequencing input was peripheral blood. The chain couples TRBV6-5 to TRBJ1-5, with 7 nucleotides matching TRBD1. The CDR3 DNA sequence: TGTGCCAGCAGGCCGACAGGGTTTAGCAATCAGCCCCAGCATTTT. Protein product: CASRPTGFSNQPQHF.